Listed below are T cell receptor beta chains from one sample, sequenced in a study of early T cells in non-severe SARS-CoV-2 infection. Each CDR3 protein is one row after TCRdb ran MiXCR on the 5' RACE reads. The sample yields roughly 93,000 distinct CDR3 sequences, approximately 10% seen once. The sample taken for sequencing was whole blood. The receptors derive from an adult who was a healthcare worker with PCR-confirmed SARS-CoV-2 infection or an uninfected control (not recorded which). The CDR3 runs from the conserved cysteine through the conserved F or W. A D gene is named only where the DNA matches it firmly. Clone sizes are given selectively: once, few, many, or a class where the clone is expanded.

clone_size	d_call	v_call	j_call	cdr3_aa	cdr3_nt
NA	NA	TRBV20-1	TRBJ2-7	CSARSLGYSYEQYF	TGCAGTGCTAGATCGCTAGGGTACTCCTACGAGCAGTACTTC
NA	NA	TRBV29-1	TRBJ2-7	CSVARVSSYEQYF	TGCAGCGTTGCGCGGGTTAGCTCCTACGAGCAGTACTTC
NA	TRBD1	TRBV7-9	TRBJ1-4	CASSLGTGATNEKLFF	TGTGCCAGCAGCTTAGGGACAGGGGCAACTAATGAAAAACTGTTTTTT
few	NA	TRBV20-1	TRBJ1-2	CSASPGNRAGYTF	TGCAGTGCTAGCCCGGGGAATAGGGCTGGCTACACCTTC
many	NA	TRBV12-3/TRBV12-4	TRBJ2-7	CASTTTEYYEQYF	TGTGCCAGCACCACGACAGAGTACTACGAGCAGTACTTC
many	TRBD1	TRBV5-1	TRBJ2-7	CASSPQGYEQYF	TGCGCCAGCAGCCCACAGGGGTACGAGCAGTACTTC
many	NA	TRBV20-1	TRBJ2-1	CSARADRDSYNEQFF	TGCAGTGCTAGAGCGGACAGAGACTCCTACAATGAGCAGTTCTTC
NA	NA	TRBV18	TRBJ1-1	CASSPAGAEAFF	TGTGCCAGCTCACCGGCAGGGGCTGAAGCTTTCTTT
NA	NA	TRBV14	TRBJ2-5	CASSSRTGQYF	TGTGCCAGCAGCTCCCGGACGGGGCAGTACTTC
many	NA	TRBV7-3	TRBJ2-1	CASSLLNGGYNEQFF	TGTGCCAGCAGCTTACTTAACGGGGGCTACAATGAGCAGTTCTTC
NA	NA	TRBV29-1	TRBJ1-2	CSVRNYGYTF	TGCAGCGTTAGGAACTATGGCTACACCTTC
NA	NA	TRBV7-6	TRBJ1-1	CASSLNGQGEAFF	TGTGCCAGCAGCTTGAACGGTCAGGGGGAAGCTTTCTTT
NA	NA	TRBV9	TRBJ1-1	CASSPPTGQPEVFF	TGTGCCAGCAGCCCCCCGACGGGTCAGCCTGAAGTTTTCTTT
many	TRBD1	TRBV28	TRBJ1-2	CASSSLRGQNYGYTF	TGTGCCAGCAGCTCTTTAAGGGGGCAGAACTATGGCTACACCTTC
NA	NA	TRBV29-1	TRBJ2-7	CSVSPSSYEQYF	TGCAGCGTTTCCCCCAGCTCCTACGAGCAGTACTTC
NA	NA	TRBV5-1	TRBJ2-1	CASSLGSIGVGDEQFF	TGCGCCAGCAGCTTGGGATCTATCGGGGTGGGAGATGAGCAGTTCTTC
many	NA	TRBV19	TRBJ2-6	CASSYHSTGLSSGANVLTF	TGTGCCAGTAGTTACCATTCGACAGGTCTGAGCTCTGGGGCCAACGTCCTGACTTTC
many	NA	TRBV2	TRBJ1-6	CASKRTGGESPLHF	TGTGCCAGCAAACGAACTGGGGGGGAGTCACCCCTCCACTTT
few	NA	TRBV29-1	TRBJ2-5	CSVTPRLAGETQYF	TGCAGCGTTACCCCGCGGCTAGCCGGGGAGACCCAGTACTTC
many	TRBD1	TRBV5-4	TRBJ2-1	CASSWTGDDEQFF	TGTGCCAGCAGCTGGACAGGGGACGATGAGCAGTTCTTC
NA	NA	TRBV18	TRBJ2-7	CASSPRTVSYEQYF	TGTGCCAGCTCACCAAGGACGGTCTCCTACGAGCAGTACTTC
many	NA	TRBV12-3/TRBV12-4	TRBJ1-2	CASSLVTANYGYTF	TGTGCCAGCAGTTTAGTAACAGCTAACTATGGCTACACCTTC